These 4 T cell receptor beta chains share one sample of origin, sequenced in a study of blood T cell repertoires in COVID-19. Method: immunoSEQ multiplex PCR; TCRdb's copy keeps in-frame clones and lacks some. The sample has about 180,000 clones, 65% to 90% seen once. The sequencing input was peripheral blood. The receptors were gathered from a man aged 45-60 years with active or convalescent COVID-19.

This clone was counted once. The J gene is TRBJ2-7, the V gene TRBV6-6; 11 bases are shared with TRBD1. The CDR3 spans 14 residues. V gave up 5 bases and J gave up 4 bases; unmatched junction bases: 4. The germline CDR1 and CDR2 sequences are MNHNY and SVGAGI (reference sequence). CDR3 sequence (DNA): TGTGCCAGCAGTGCCGGGACAGGGGGGTACGAGCAGTACTTC. Its translation is CASSAGTGGYEQYF.

This rearrangement joins TRBV6-5 to TRBJ1-2; 7 bases are shared with TRBD1. V lost 2 bases to trimming and J lost 8 bases; unmatched junction nucleotides: 8. Germline-derived CDR1 and CDR2 are MNHEY and SVGAGI. This CDR3 has 14 residues. This CDR3 is CASSYTDRTRGYTF. CDR3 in DNA: TGTGCCAGCAGTTACACGGACAGGACGAGGGGCTACACCTTC.

The rearrangement joins TRBV5-5 to TRBJ2-2; 9 nucleotides line up with TRBD2. With 4 bases clipped from V and 8 bases from J, the junction kept 3 bases outside the gene matches. Germline-derived CDR1 and CDR2 are SGHKS and YYEKEE (reference sequence). The CDR3 runs to 13 residues. CDR3: CASSLLAGGELFF. As DNA, the CDR3 is TGTGCCAGCAGCCTGCTAGCGGGAGGGGAGCTGTTTTTT.

The chain employs TRBV6-6 and TRBJ1-1; D perhaps matches TRBD1 (6 bases). This CDR3 spans 13 amino acids. V lost 6 bases and J 4 bases, leaving 12 bases between the germline ends. CDR1 is MNHNY and CDR2 is SVGAGI in the germline V gene (reference sequence). The chain's CDR3 is CASRRTASTEAFF. The CDR3 bases are TGTGCCAGCAGGCGGACAGCTAGCACTGAAGCTTTCTTT.